This T cell receptor (beta chain) was identified in a study of T cells in Graves' hyperthyroidism and ophthalmopathy. From RNA transcripts, TCR beta CDR3 regions were amplified. With the HTBI primer set, the TCR CDR3 went through a first round of RT-PCR. One entry per CDR3 protein results from TCRdb running MiXCR on the multiplex PCR reads. The repertoire holds 140,000 or so distinct CDR3 sequences, with about 20% as singletons. Germline CDR1 reads SNHLY; CDR2 reads FYNNEI. The ends lost 7 bases at V and 2 bases at J; junction bases unmatched: 5. CDR3 size: 14 residues. This TCR was recovered from a woman aged 45-65 years with Graves' hyperthyroidism that later progressed to Graves' ophthalmopathy. The chain uses TRBV2 and TRBJ2-1; 7 bases agree with TRBD2. Sequencing was performed on blood. CDR3 DNA sequence: TGTGCCAGCAACCGCGGGAGACCCTACAATGAGCAGTTCTTC. Its translation: CASNRGRPYNEQFF.